Listed below are T cell receptor beta chains from one sample, sequenced in a study of T-cell reconstitution after alpha-beta-depleted transplantation in children. Each CDR3 protein is one row after TCRdb ran MiXCR on the PCR reads. The table records more than 550,000 distinct CDR3 sequences, about 10% of them present only once. The source material was PBMCs from the stem cell graft donor, sampled from the stem cell graft. These receptors were collected from a human donor who donated a stem cell graft to a child with acute myeloid leukemia. Both conserved end residues are part of each CDR3. D genes are given only for firm matches. Rows may omit the clone size; those that give it use once, few, many or a size class.

many	TRBV12-5	TRBJ1-2	TRBD1	TGTGCTAGTGGTCCGACAGGGAATGGCTACACCTTC	CASGPTGNGYTF
.	TRBV20-1	TRBJ2-7	TRBD2	TGCAGTGCCCAAGGACTAGCGGGACTTGGGGAGCAGTACTTC	CSAQGLAGLGEQYF
many	TRBV12-3/TRBV12-4	TRBJ2-2	.	TGTGCCAGCAGACCACAGGGTGCCCTCACCGGGGAGCTGTTTTTT	CASRPQGALTGELFF
few	TRBV20-1	TRBJ1-2	.	TGCAGTGCTAGTTTAAGGGTAGATGGCTACACCTTC	CSASLRVDGYTF
.	TRBV12-3/TRBV12-4	TRBJ1-6	.	TGTGCCAGCAGTCCGAGACTACAGGTTCCCGATTCACCCCTCCACTTT	CASSPRLQVPDSPLHF
few	TRBV5-1	TRBJ2-3	.	TGCGCCAGCAACCGGGGGGCGGCGGATACGCAGTATTTT	CASNRGAADTQYF
.	TRBV29-1	TRBJ2-5	.	TGCAGCGTTGACAGGGTACGGGAGACCCAGTACTTC	CSVDRVRETQYF
.	TRBV5-1	TRBJ2-1	TRBD2	TGCGCCAGCAGCTCGCGCCGAGCGTGGCGGAGCGGGAGTGGAAATGAGCAGTTCTTC	CASSSRRAWRSGSGNEQFF
few	TRBV10-3	TRBJ2-2	TRBD2	TGTGCCATCAGAACGGGGACTAGCGGGTACGGGGAGCTGTTTTTT	CAIRTGTSGYGELFF
.	TRBV7-2	TRBJ2-7	.	TGTGCCAGCAGCGAAAGAGGTCTAGTTAGCGAGCAGTACTTC	CASSERGLVSEQYF
many	TRBV29-1	TRBJ1-1	.	TGCAGCGTTGCGCTAGGGGGGAGTTACACTGAAGCTTTCTTT	CSVALGGSYTEAFF
.	TRBV6-5	TRBJ1-1	.	TGTGCCAGCAGAACAGGGTCTGAAGCTTTCTTT	CASRTGSEAFF
many	TRBV4-2	TRBJ1-5	.	TGTGCCAGCAGCCAAGATCCACGAGGGGATCAGCCCCAGCATTTT	CASSQDPRGDQPQHF
many	TRBV7-2	TRBJ2-2	TRBD2	TGTGCCAGCAGCTATCCTAGCGGGGGGGACACCGGGGAGCTGTTTTTT	CASSYPSGGDTGELFF
few	TRBV24-1	TRBJ2-3	TRBD2	TGTGCCACCAGTGACCTCAAACAGACCGGGACTAGCGGAGATACGCAGTATTTT	CATSDLKQTGTSGDTQYF
.	TRBV4-1	TRBJ1-4	.	TGCGCCAGCAGCCCTGAGAGGGAAAAACTGTTTTTT	CASSPEREKLFF
.	TRBV29-1	TRBJ1-5	.	TGCAGCGTCCGGGGAGGACAGAGCAATCAGCCCCAGCATTTT	CSVRGGQSNQPQHF
few	TRBV5-1	TRBJ2-1	TRBD2	TGCGCCAGCAGCTTGGCCGGGACTAGCCACAATGAGCAGTTCTTC	CASSLAGTSHNEQFF